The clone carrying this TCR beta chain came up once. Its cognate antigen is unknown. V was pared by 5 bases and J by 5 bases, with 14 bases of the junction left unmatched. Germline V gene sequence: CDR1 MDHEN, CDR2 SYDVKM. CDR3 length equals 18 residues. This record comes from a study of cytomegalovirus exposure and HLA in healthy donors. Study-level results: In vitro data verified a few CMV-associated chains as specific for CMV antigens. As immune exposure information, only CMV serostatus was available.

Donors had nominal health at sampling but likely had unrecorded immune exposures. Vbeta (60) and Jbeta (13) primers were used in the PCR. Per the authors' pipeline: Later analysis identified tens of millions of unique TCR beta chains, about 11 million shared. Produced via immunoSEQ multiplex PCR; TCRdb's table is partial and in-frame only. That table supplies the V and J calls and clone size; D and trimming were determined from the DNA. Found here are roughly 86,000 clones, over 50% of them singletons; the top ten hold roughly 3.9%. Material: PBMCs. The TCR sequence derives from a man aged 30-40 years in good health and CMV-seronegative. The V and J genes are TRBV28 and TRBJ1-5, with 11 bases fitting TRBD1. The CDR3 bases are TGTGCCAGCAGTCCACAACCTTGGACAGGGGGCGTTTATCAGCCCCAGCATTTT. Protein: CASSPQPWTGGVYQPQHF.